A selection of T cell receptor beta chains follows, all from one sample in a study of neurological immune-mediated disorders. MiXCR was run by TCRdb on the 5' RACE reads, yielding one entry per CDR3 protein. Of 69,000 or so distinct CDR3 sequences listed, about 5.1% are singletons. The sample consisted of PBMCs. These receptors came from a woman in her 70s with multiple sclerosis. Each CDR3 is given with its conserved first and last residue. Each record gives: D gene, V gene, clone size, J gene, CDR3 protein, CDR3 DNA. D genes are given only for firm matches. The listing skips clone size in some rows; elsewhere it reads once, few, many or a size class.

TRBD2,TRBV20-1,many,TRBJ2-1,CSARGASGRGSEQFF,TGCAGTGCTAGAGGGGCTAGCGGAAGGGGTAGTGAGCAGTTCTTC
.,TRBV7-2,.,TRBJ2-3,CASSLAGSRISTDTQYF,TGTGCCAGCAGCTTAGCCGGTAGCCGAATTAGCACAGATACGCAGTATTTT
TRBD2,TRBV5-1,.,TRBJ2-2,CASSLIAGVCTGELFF,TGCGCCAGCAGCTTGATAGCGGGAGTATGCACCGGGGAGCTGTTTTTT
.,TRBV20-1,few,TRBJ2-3,CSARNLLKGVVWDTQYF,TGCAGTGCTAGAAACTTACTTAAAGGCGTAGTATGGGATACGCAGTATTTT
.,TRBV4-1,many,TRBJ1-1,CASSQIQGMNTEAFF,TGCGCCAGCAGCCAAATCCAGGGCATGAACACTGAAGCTTTCTTT
.,TRBV4-2,many,TRBJ2-7,CASSQDWAYEQYF,TGTGCCAGCAGCCAAGATTGGGCCTACGAGCAGTACTTC
.,TRBV3-1,few,TRBJ2-7,CASSQAMRGRNEQYF,TGTGCCAGCAGCCAAGCAATGCGGGGGCGGAACGAGCAGTACTTC
TRBD1,TRBV20-1,few,TRBJ1-5,CSARERYRGSSIVQPQHF,TGCAGTGCTAGAGAGCGTTACAGGGGTTCGAGTATTGTGCAGCCCCAGCATTTT
TRBD2,TRBV18,.,TRBJ2-1,CASSPYPLAGVLLRAEQFF,TGTGCCAGCTCACCTTACCCACTAGCGGGAGTCCTCCTCCGAGCTGAGCAGTTCTTC
TRBD2,TRBV20-1,many,TRBJ2-1,CSAVAGTSGYNEQFF,TGCAGTGCCGTCGCTGGGACTAGCGGTTACAATGAGCAGTTCTTC
.,TRBV7-9,many,TRBJ2-5,CASSSGYQETQYF,TGTGCCAGCAGCTCGGGGTACCAAGAGACCCAGTACTTC
.,TRBV5-1,few,TRBJ2-6,CASTGANVLTF,TGCGCCAGCACTGGGGCCAACGTCCTGACTTTC
TRBD2,TRBV20-1,many,TRBJ2-1,CSASWASGSTDEQFF,TGCAGTGCCTCCTGGGCTAGCGGATCGACTGATGAGCAGTTCTTC
TRBD2,TRBV20-1,many,TRBJ2-2,CSAFSGRAGRTGELFF,TGCAGTGCCTTTAGCGGGAGGGCCGGTCGAACCGGGGAGCTGTTTTTT
.,TRBV3-1,many,TRBJ2-5,CASSQDGTRRGETQYF,TGTGCCAGCAGCCAAGATGGGACCCGGAGAGGGGAGACCCAGTACTTC
.,TRBV7-2,many,TRBJ2-1,CASSLDIAASRDEQFF,TGTGCCAGCAGCTTAGATATAGCGGCGAGCCGGGATGAGCAGTTCTTC
.,TRBV5-1,many,TRBJ1-4,CASSLASTNEKLFF,TGCGCCAGCAGCTTGGCCTCAACTAATGAAAAACTGTTTTTT
.,TRBV5-1,.,TRBJ2-7,CASSLEQGTTYEQHF,TGCGCCAGCAGCTTGGAGCAGGGGACGACCTACGAGCAGCACTTC